These 14 T cell receptor beta chains were all obtained from the same sample, sequenced in a study of T cells in Graves' hyperthyroidism and ophthalmopathy. Template material for amplifying TCR beta CDR3 regions consisted of RNA transcripts. Using the HTBI primer set, a first-round RT-PCR was run on the TCR CDR3. TCRdb reanalysed the multiplex PCR reads using MiXCR and keeps one entry per CDR3 protein. This sample carries hundreds of thousands of distinct CDR3 sequences, about 16% of them seen once, and the ten largest clones take less than 4.5%. Specimen: blood. These receptor sequences come from a woman in her twenties or thirties with Graves' hyperthyroidism.

The rearrangement joins TRBV7-3 to TRBJ1-1; D unclear. The V gene lost 5 bases and the J gene lost 4 bases, with 11 bases spanning the gap. CDR1 is SGHTA, CDR2 FQGTGA, per germline. This CDR3 has 13 amino acids. The CDR3 loop is CASSGEYGTEAFF. In DNA, the CDR3 is TGTGCCAGCAGCGGAGAGTATGGCACTGAAGCTTTCTTT. Filled out from reference TRBV7-3 and TRBJ1-1, the complete variable domain reads GAGVSQTPSNKVTEKGKYVELRCDPISGHTALYWYRQSLGQGPEFLIYFQGTGAADDSGLPNDRFFAVRPEGSVSTLKIQRTERGDSAVYLCASSGEYGTEAFFGQGTRLTVV.

V and J are TRBV19 and TRBJ2-7, with D perhaps being TRBD1 or TRBD2 (7 bases each). Germline V CDR1 and CDR2: LNHDA, SQIVND (reference sequence). The ends were cut back, 7 bases at V and 3 bases at J, with 13 bases in the middle. CDR3 length equals 13 residues. The CDR3 reads CASTQGGDYEQYF. The CDR3 region has the DNA TGTGCCAGTACCCAGGGGGGGGACTACGAGCAGTACTTC.

This chain joins TRBV28 and TRBJ1-1, with unresolved D. The germline V gene has CDR1 MDHEN and CDR2 SYDVKM. V lost 4 bases to trimming and J lost 3 bases, with 21 bases between them. The CDR3 consists of 17 residues. CDR3 residues: CASSSFQWKGPDTEAFF. CDR3 DNA: TGTGCCAGCAGTTCATTTCAGTGGAAGGGCCCGGACACTGAAGCTTTCTTT.

V gene TRBV28 combines with J gene TRBJ1-5; D is perhaps TRBD1 (5 bases). The CDR3 is 16 residues long. Germline V gene lookup returns CDR1 MDHEN and CDR2 SYDVKM. Trimming shortened V by 8 bases and J by 0 bases, and 17 bases separated the two germline ends. CDR3 sequence: CASFDPQGPSNQPQHF. The DNA for the CDR3 is TGTGCCAGCTTCGACCCTCAGGGACCTAGCAATCAGCCCCAGCATTTT. The complete variable domain, with remaining parts taken from reference TRBV28 and TRBJ1-5, reads DVKVTQSSRYLVKRTGEKVFLECVQDMDHENMFWYRQDPGLGLRLIYFSYDVKMKEKGDIPEGYSVSREKKERFSLILESASTNQTSMYLCASFDPQGPSNQPQHFGDGTRLSIL.

This chain links TRBV29-1 with TRBJ2-7, with a weak D call TRBD1 (7 bases). Looked up from germline, CDR1 is SQVTM and CDR2 is ANQGSEA. The germline V and J ends were trimmed by 7 bases and 0 bases, with 13 bases remaining between them. CDR3 length: 13 residues. The DNA of the CDR3 is TGCAGCGCCGGCAGGGGGGACTCCTACGAGCAGTACTTC. The encoded protein is CSAGRGDSYEQYF.

In this sample, this clonotype turned up many times. The CDR3 is CASTSDRLINSPLHF. The CDR3 nucleotides are TGTGCCAGCACCTCAGACAGGCTAATTAATTCACCCCTCCACTTT. The J gene is TRBJ1-6, the V gene TRBV6-1; D perhaps matches TRBD1 (6 bases). This CDR3 comprises 15 residues. V dropped 7 bases and J dropped 6 bases, with 16 bases sitting between them. Germline V gene data show CDR1 as MNHNS and CDR2 as SASEGT.

This chain connects TRBV30 to TRBJ1-2; 7 bases are a match to TRBD1. Looked up from germline, CDR1 is GTSNPN and CDR2 is SVGIG (reference sequence). The CDR3 is 14 amino acids. Germline trimming cut 3 bases from V and 5 bases from J; bases unmatched to any gene: 9. CDR3 in DNA: TGTGCCTGGAGACTTCTGTCGGGACAGTATGGCTACACCTTC. This gives the protein CAWRLLSGQYGYTF.

This clonotype has more than one count but fewer than ten. V is TRBV25-1 and J is TRBJ2-7, with 7 nucleotides matching TRBD2. After removal of 5 bases from V and 4 bases from J, the junction contained 8 bases not matched to a gene. CDR3 size: 14 residues. Germline CDR1 and CDR2: MGHDK and SYGVNS. The CDR3 reads CASSRTSTVYEQYF. DNA of the CDR3: TGTGCCAGCAGTCGGACTAGTACGGTGTACGAGCAGTACTTC.

As for this clonotype: This clone may be a read error of a much larger clone one base away. The chain is built from TRBV6-1 and TRBJ2-1; 13 nucleotides line up with TRBD2. The CDR3 runs 13 residues. CDR1 MNHNS and CDR2 SASEGT come from the germline V gene. In DNA form, the CDR3 reads TGTGCCGGCAGGACTAGCGGGGGTAATGAGCAGTTCTTC. The encoded protein is CAGRTSGGNEQFF.

There are many counts of this clonotype. The CDR3 here is CASTPRTRSETQYF. The CDR3 DNA is TGTGCCAGCACCCCCAGGACTAGATCGGAGACCCAGTACTTC. This chain links TRBV11-1 with TRBJ2-5; TRBD2 matches at 7 bases. The V gene's germline CDR1 is SGHAT and CDR2 FQDESV (reference sequence). The junction had 10 bases not matched to a gene; V was cut back by 7 bases and J by 5 bases. The CDR3 totals 14 residues.

The sample holds many counts of this clonotype. The chain couples TRBV11-2 to TRBJ2-1; 12 bases are shared with TRBD1. The ends lost 1 base at V and 1 base at J; junction bases unmatched: 5. The CDR3 extends over 18 amino acids. Germline CDR1 SGHAT, CDR2 FQNNGV. CDR3 loop: CASSLGGTGGFSYNEQFF. The CDR3 DNA follows: TGTGCCAGCAGCTTAGGAGGGACAGGGGGCTTTTCCTACAATGAGCAGTTCTTC.

The sample holds many counts of this clonotype. CDR3 nucleotides: TGTGCCAGCAGCTTAGATCGCGGAGTTCAGTTCTTC. Amino acids: CASSLDRGVQFF. The chain uses TRBV11-2 and TRBJ2-1; D is ambiguous. The CDR3 consists of 12 residues. Trimming took off 0 bases at V and 13 bases at J, with 10 bases between the two ends. CDR1 is SGHAT, CDR2 FQNNGV, per germline.

This clonotype showed up many times. The rearrangement uses TRBV27 and TRBJ2-1; 8 bases are shared with TRBD2. J lost 2 bases, V lost 5 bases, and 2 bases had no gene match. The CDR3 has 14 amino acids. Germline values: CDR1 MNHEY, CDR2 SMNVEV (reference sequence). As DNA, the CDR3 is TGTGCCAGCAGTCGTAGCGGGGCCTACAATGAGCAGTTCTTC. Its protein product is CASSRSGAYNEQFF.

In the case of this clonotype: A much larger clone lies one base from this, so it may be a read error. Without the conserved terminal phenylalanine or tryptophan, this CDR3 likely stems from a read error. This chain joins TRBV5-1 and TRBJ2-7; D possibly uses TRBD1 or TRBD2 (6 bases each). Germline V gives CDR1 SGHRS, CDR2 YFSETQ. Trimming cost V 6 bases and J 5 bases, with 12 bases left between them. The CDR3 spans 12 residues. CDR3 sequence: CASMGGKNEQYL. The DNA of the CDR3 is TGCGCCAGCATGGGGGGCAAAAACGAGCAGTACCTC.